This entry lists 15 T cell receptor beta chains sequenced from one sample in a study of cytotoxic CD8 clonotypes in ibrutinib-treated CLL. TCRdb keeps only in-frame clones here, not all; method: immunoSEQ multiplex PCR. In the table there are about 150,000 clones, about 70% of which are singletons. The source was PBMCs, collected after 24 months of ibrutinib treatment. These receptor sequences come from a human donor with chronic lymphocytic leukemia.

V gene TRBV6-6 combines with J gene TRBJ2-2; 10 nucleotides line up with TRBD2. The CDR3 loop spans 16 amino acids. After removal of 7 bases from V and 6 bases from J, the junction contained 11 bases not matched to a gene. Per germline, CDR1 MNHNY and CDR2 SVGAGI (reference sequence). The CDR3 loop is CASMGRTSGIAGELFF. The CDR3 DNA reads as TGTGCCAGCATGGGTCGAACTAGCGGGATTGCCGGGGAGCTGTTTTTT.

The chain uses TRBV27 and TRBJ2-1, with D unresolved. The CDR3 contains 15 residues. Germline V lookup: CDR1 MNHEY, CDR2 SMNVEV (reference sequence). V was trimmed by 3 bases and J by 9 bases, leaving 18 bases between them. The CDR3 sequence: CASSFLATSGREQFF. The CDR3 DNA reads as TGTGCCAGCAGTTTCTTGGCTACTTCCGGGCGTGAGCAGTTCTTC.

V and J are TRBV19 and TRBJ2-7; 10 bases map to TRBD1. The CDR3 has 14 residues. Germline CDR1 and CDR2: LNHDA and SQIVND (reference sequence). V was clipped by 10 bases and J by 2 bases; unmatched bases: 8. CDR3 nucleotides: TGTGCCACCTCGGTCGGACAGGGGGCCTACGAGCAGTACTTC. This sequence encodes CATSVGQGAYEQYF. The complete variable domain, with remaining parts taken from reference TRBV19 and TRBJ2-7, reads DGGITQSPKYLFRKEGQNVTLSCEQNLNHDAMYWYRQDPGQGLRLIYYSQIVNDFQKGDIAEGYSVSREKKESFPLTVTSAQKNPTAFYLCATSVGQGAYEQYFGPGTRLTVT.

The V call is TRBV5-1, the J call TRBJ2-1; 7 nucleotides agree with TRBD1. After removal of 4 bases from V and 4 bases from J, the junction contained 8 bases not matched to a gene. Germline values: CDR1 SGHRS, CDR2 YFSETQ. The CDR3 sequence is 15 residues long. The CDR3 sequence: CASSTQDRSYNEQFF. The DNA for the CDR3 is TGCGCCAGCAGCACACAGGACAGGAGTTACAATGAGCAGTTCTTC.

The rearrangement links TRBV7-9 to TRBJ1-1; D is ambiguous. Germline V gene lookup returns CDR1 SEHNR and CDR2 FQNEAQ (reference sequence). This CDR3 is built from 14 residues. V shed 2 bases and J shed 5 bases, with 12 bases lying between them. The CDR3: CASSLYGGVTEAFF. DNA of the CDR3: TGTGCCAGCAGCTTATATGGTGGGGTAACTGAAGCTTTCTTT.

CDR3 in amino acids: CASSLTGEPKGKTF. The DNA of the CDR3 is TGTGCCAGCAGCTTGACCGGGGAGCCTAAGGGTAAAACCTTC. The V call is TRBV11-2, the J call TRBJ1-2; D is ambiguous. Germline CDR1 SGHAT, CDR2 FQNNGV. There are 14 residues in the CDR3. Trimming left V 3 bases short and J 14 bases short, with 22 bases between.

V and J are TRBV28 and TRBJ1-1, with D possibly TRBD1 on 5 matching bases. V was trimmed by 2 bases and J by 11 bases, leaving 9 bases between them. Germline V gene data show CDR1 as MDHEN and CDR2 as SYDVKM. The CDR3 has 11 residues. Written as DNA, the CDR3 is TGTGCCAGCAGTTTACGAGGGGAGGCTTTCTTT. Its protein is CASSLRGEAFF.

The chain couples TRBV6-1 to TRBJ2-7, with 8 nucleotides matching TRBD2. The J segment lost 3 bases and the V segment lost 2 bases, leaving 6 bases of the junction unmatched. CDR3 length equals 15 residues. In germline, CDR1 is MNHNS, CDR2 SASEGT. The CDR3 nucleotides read TGTGCCAGCAGTGAACCAGCGGGGGCCGGCTACGAGCAGTACTTC. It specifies CASSEPAGAGYEQYF.

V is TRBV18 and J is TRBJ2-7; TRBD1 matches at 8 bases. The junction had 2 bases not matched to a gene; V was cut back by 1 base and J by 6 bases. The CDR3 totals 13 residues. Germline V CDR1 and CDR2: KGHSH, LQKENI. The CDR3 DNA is TGTGCCAGCTCACCACGTGACAGGGGCGAGCAGTACTTC. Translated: CASSPRDRGEQYF.

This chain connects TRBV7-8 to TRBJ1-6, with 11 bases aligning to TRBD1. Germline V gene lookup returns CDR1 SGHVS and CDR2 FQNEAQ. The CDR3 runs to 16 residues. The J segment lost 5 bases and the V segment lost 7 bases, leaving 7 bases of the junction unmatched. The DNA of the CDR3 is TGTGCCAGCATACCCGGACAGGGGGCTAATAATTCACCCCTCCACTTT. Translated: CASIPGQGANNSPLHF.

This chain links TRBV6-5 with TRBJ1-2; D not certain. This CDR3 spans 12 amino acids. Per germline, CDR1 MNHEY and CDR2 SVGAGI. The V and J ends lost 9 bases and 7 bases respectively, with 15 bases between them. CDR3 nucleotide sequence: TGTGCCAGGGTCCGGGTATTTGCTGGCTACACCTTC. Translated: CARVRVFAGYTF.

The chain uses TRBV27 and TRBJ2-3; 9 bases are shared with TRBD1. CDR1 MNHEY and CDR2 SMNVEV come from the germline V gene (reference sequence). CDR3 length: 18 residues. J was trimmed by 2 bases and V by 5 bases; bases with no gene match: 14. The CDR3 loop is CASSPRQGVGPHTDTQYF. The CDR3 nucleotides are TGTGCCAGCAGTCCCAGACAGGGGGTAGGGCCACACACAGATACGCAGTATTTT.

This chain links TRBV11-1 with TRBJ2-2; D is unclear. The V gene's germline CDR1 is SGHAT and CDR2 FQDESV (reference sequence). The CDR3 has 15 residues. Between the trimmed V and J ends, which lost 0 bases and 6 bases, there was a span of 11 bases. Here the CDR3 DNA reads TGTGCCAGCAGCTTAGCGGCACATGGGTCCGGGGAGCTGTTTTTT. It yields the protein CASSLAAHGSGELFF. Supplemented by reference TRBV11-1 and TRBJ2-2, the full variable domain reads EAEVAQSPRYKITEKSQAVAFWCDPISGHATLYWYRQILGQGPELLVQFQDESVVDDSQLPKDRFSAERLKGVDSTLKIQPAELGDSAMYLCASSLAAHGSGELFFGEGSRLTVL.

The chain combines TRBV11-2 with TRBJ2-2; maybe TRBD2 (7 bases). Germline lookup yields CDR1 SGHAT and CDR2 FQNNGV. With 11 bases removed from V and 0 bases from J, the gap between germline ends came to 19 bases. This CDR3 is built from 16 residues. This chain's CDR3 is CAWGGPRPPNTGELFF. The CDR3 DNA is TGTGCCTGGGGGGGGCCCAGACCGCCGAACACCGGGGAGCTGTTTTTT.

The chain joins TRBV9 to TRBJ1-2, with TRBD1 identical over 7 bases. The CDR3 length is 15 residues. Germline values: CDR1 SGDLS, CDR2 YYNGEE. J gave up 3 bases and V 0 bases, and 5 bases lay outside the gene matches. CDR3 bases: TGTGCCAGCAGCGTAGGGCCCGGGACAGACTATGGCTACACCTTC. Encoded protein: CASSVGPGTDYGYTF.